This T cell receptor beta chain was observed in a study of early T cells in non-severe SARS-CoV-2 infection. About the study: Whole-blood bulk RNA, unsorted, was sequenced, and chains were unpaired.

This clonotype was seen a few times. Individual cDNA molecules were tagged with unique molecular identifiers. TCRdb processed the 5' RACE reads anew with MiXCR; each CDR3 protein has one entry. This sample has about 64,000 distinct CDR3 sequences; about an eighth occur once, and the top ten carry 4.2%. Trimming removed 2 bases at V and 0 bases at J, with 5 bases between. The V gene's germline CDR1 is SGHVS and CDR2 FNYEAQ. This CDR3 has 15 amino acids. The clonotype comes from an adult who was a healthcare worker with PCR-confirmed SARS-CoV-2 infection or an uninfected control (not recorded which). The source material was whole blood. The V call is TRBV7-6, the J call TRBJ2-6; no definite D call. The CDR3 region is CASSLWNSGANVLTF. DNA for the CDR3: TGTGCCAGCAGCTTATGGAACTCTGGGGCCAACGTCCTGACTTTC.